Listed here are 14 T cell receptor beta chains from one sample, sequenced in a study of monozygotic twins with cystic fibrosis. Clones were sequenced by immunoSEQ multiplex PCR, and TCRdb holds only the in-frame ones, with some missing. The table has 34,000 or so clones, 92% seen once. Source material: blood. Receptor source: a girl aged 2 to 9 with cystic fibrosis.

The chain couples TRBV7-2 to TRBJ1-4; TRBD1 is a possible D gene (5 bases). The CDR3 contains 14 residues. The ends were cut back, 0 bases at V and 8 bases at J, with 10 bases in the middle. CDR1 and CDR2 (germline): SGHTA, FQGNSA. Written as DNA, the CDR3 is TGTGCCAGCAGCTTAGCAGGGGAAGGGGAAAAACTGTTTTTT. This translates into CASSLAGEGEKLFF. Looking up the rest from reference TRBV7-2 and TRBJ1-4 gives the full variable domain: GAGVSQSPSNKVTEKGKDVELRCDPISGHTALYWYRQSLGQGLEFLIYFQGNSAPDKSGLPSDRFSAERTGGSVSTLTIQRTQQEDSAVYLCASSLAGEGEKLFFGSGTQLSVL.

The V call is TRBV5-4, the J call TRBJ1-1; no firm D call. With 1 base removed from V and 0 bases from J, the gap between germline ends came to 7 bases. CDR1 is SGHNT and CDR2 is YYREEE in the germline V gene (reference sequence). The length of the CDR3 is 14 residues. The CDR3 is CASSLQRMNTEAFF. CDR3 coding DNA: TGTGCCAGCAGCTTGCAACGGATGAACACTGAAGCTTTCTTT.

This clone was detected once. The gene calls are TRBV11-3 and TRBJ2-4; no clear D gene. V was clipped by 0 bases and J by 2 bases, with 2 bases between them. The CDR3 length is 13 residues. Germline CDR1 and CDR2: SGHNT and YENEEA. The CDR3 is CASSLDTKNIQYF. The CDR3 DNA is TGTGCCAGCAGCTTAGATACCAAAAACATTCAGTACTTC.

This clone was counted a few times. Within the sample, other DNA sequences also encode this same CDR3. The chain uses TRBV6-4 and TRBJ1-6; tentatively, D is TRBD1 (5 bases). The CDR3 covers 13 residues. Trimming stripped 2 bases from V and 7 bases from J, with 6 bases between. Per germline, CDR1 MRHNA and CDR2 SNTAGT. CDR3 sequence: CASSDRDNSPLHF. CDR3 coding DNA: TGTGCCAGCAGTGACCGGGACAATTCACCCCTCCACTTT.

This chain connects TRBV11-2 to TRBJ2-7; D is unresolved. Germline V gene lookup returns CDR1 SGHAT and CDR2 FQNNGV. With 5 bases removed from V and 8 bases from J, the gap between germline ends came to 16 bases. The CDR3 has 13 amino acids. The CDR3 DNA reads as TGTGCCAGCAGCCCCGAACTGTCTTTGAAGCAGTACTTC. Translation gives CASSPELSLKQYF.

The chain employs TRBV19 and TRBJ1-5; no reliable D call. This CDR3 region has 13 residues. Trimming removed 5 bases at V and 6 bases at J, with 11 bases between. The germline V gene has CDR1 LNHDA and CDR2 SQIVND (reference sequence). CDR3 region: CASSQWEGQPQHF. The CDR3 nucleotides are TGTGCCAGTAGTCAATGGGAAGGTCAGCCCCAGCATTTT.

The rearrangement uses TRBV13 and TRBJ1-5; possible D gene TRBD1, 5 bases. Germline V CDR1 and CDR2: PRHDT, FYEKMQ (reference sequence). V was trimmed by 4 bases and J by 6 bases, leaving 10 bases between them. The CDR3 spans 13 residues. CDR3 region: CASSSGTGQPQHF. The CDR3 DNA reads TGTGCCAGCAGCTCGGGGACTGGTCAGCCCCAGCATTTT.

The chain employs TRBV6-1 and TRBJ2-1; no reliable D call. This CDR3 contains 13 residues. V lost 6 bases to trimming and J lost 7 bases, with 13 bases between them. Germline assignment: CDR1 MNHNS and CDR2 SASEGT. CDR3 bases: TGTGCCAGCAGGAGCCCTCTAAGGAATGAGCAGTTCTTC. It is translated as CASRSPLRNEQFF.

The chain links TRBV6-6 to TRBJ1-1, with TRBD1 matching 12 bases. V was clipped by 5 bases and J by 1 base; unmatched bases: 5. The CDR3 runs 16 residues. Germline assignment: CDR1 MNHNY and CDR2 SVGAGI (reference sequence). CDR3 coding DNA: TGTGCCAGCAGTCAGGGACAGGGGGCGGGGAACACTGAAGCTTTCTTT. Translating gives CASSQGQGAGNTEAFF.

The chain has TRBV27 and TRBJ2-7, with TRBD1 matching 7 bases. Trimming cost V 8 bases and J 3 bases; bases outside gene matches: 7. Germline loops: CDR1 MNHEY, CDR2 SMNVEV (reference sequence). The CDR3 extends over 13 amino acids. Here the CDR3 DNA reads TGTGCCAGCCGACCAGGGGGAAACTACGAGCAGTACTTC. It yields the protein CASRPGGNYEQYF.

The rearrangement links TRBV4-2 to TRBJ1-1, with a possible D match to TRBD1 (6 bases). This CDR3 has 15 residues. V lost 4 bases to trimming and J lost 1 base, with 13 bases between them. The germline V gene encodes CDR1 LGHNA and CDR2 YNFKEQ. The CDR3 sequence is CASSRGGVRNTEAFF. CDR3 sequence (DNA): TGTGCCAGCAGCCGGGGGGGCGTAAGGAACACTGAAGCTTTCTTT.

The J gene is TRBJ2-5, the V gene TRBV28; D perhaps matches TRBD2 (7 bases). In germline, CDR1 is MDHEN, CDR2 SYDVKM. The V and J ends lost 7 bases and 2 bases respectively, with 11 bases between them. The CDR3 runs to 13 residues. The DNA of the CDR3 is TGTGCCAGCAAAGGGGGGGGGCAAGAGACCCAGTACTTC. Protein product: CASKGGGQETQYF.

The genes are TRBV10-3 and TRBJ2-3; D may be TRBD2 (6 bases). Germline-derived CDR1 and CDR2 are ENHRY and SYGVKD. Trimming removed 3 bases at V and 1 base at J, with 23 bases between. The CDR3 runs to 19 residues. The CDR3 bases are TGTGCCATCAGTGACGGGGCGGGAAGCCCCGGCGGGGGCACAGATACGCAGTATTTT. Protein: CAISDGAGSPGGGTDTQYF.

In this sample, this clone turned up a few times. The chain is built from TRBV2 and TRBJ2-7; the D is unclear. Trimming pared 3 bases from V and 3 bases from J, leaving 6 bases between. Germline CDR1 is SNHLY and CDR2 is FYNNEI. CDR3 size: 12 residues. The CDR3, as DNA: TGTGCCAGCAGTGACGGGTTCTACGAGCAGTACTTC. Its protein product is CASSDGFYEQYF.